Listed here are 9 T cell receptor beta chains from one sample, sequenced in a study of shared clonotypes between healthy human individuals. Generated by immunoSEQ multiplex PCR, the TCRdb table keeps only in-frame clones and is missing some. The sample contains approximately 2,200,000 clones, under 95% of which appear only once. The naive CD8 fraction comprised CD45RO-negative cells positively selected for CCR7 and excluded terminally differentiated effector memory CD45RA+ cells. What was sequenced was naive CD8+ T cells from PBMCs. These receptors were taken from a man aged 18 to 29 in good health. Some clones in this sample may be carry-over from other donors' samples.

V and J are TRBV27 and TRBJ2-7; 9 nucleotides agree with TRBD2. This CDR3 spans 14 amino acids. The germline V gene has CDR1 MNHEY and CDR2 SMNVEV (reference sequence). J lost 2 bases, V lost 5 bases, and 4 bases had no gene match. Here the CDR3 reads CASSGLAGPYEQYF. As DNA, the CDR3 is TGTGCCAGCAGTGGCCTAGCGGGACCCTACGAGCAGTACTTC.

The chain combines TRBV9 with TRBJ2-7; 8 nucleotides agree with TRBD1. Germline V gene lookup returns CDR1 SGDLS and CDR2 YYNGEE. J lost 3 bases, V lost 3 bases, and 5 bases had no gene match. The CDR3 is 14 residues long. Written as DNA, the CDR3 is TGTGCCAGCAGCGAGACAGGGGAATACTACGAGCAGTACTTC. This translates into CASSETGEYYEQYF.

V and J are TRBV7-9 and TRBJ2-2; 14 nucleotides align to TRBD2. The CDR3 extends over 16 amino acids. Germline assignment: CDR1 SEHNR and CDR2 FQNEAQ (reference sequence). J was trimmed by 7 bases and V by 5 bases; bases with no gene match: 6. The CDR3 nucleotides read TGTGCCAGCAGCCAAGGACTAGCGGGAGGATACGGGGAGCTGTTTTTT. This codes for CASSQGLAGGYGELFF.

This clone is a singleton in its sample. The CDR3 here is CASSYWQGGHEQYF. For the CDR3, the DNA is TGTGCCAGCAGTTACTGGCAGGGTGGCCACGAGCAGTACTTC. The chain is built from TRBV6-5 and TRBJ2-7, with a tentative D call TRBD1 (5 bases). The CDR3 has 14 amino acids. With 1 base removed from V and 5 bases from J, the gap between germline ends came to 12 bases. Germline V gene data show CDR1 as MNHEY and CDR2 as SVGAGI.

On this clone itself: The sample carries other DNA sequences with the same CDR3. The J gene is TRBJ2-7, the V gene TRBV19; 10 bases map to TRBD1. The CDR3 runs to 14 residues. Germline values: CDR1 LNHDA, CDR2 SQIVND (reference sequence). Trimming removed 3 bases from V and 4 bases from J; junction bases left unmatched: 3. CDR3 bases: TGTGCCAGTAGTATTGGGGACAGGGGATACGAGCAGTACTTC. As protein: CASSIGDRGYEQYF.

The chain employs TRBV7-9 and TRBJ2-5; TRBD2 matches at 10 bases. After removal of 6 bases from V and 4 bases from J, the junction contained 8 bases not matched to a gene. The CDR3 has 15 amino acids. Germline CDR1 is SEHNR and CDR2 is FQNEAQ (reference sequence). CDR3 in amino acids: CASRKLAGVRETQYF. The CDR3 coding sequence is TGTGCCAGCAGGAAGCTAGCGGGAGTCCGAGAGACCCAGTACTTC.

The CDR3 spells CASSVDRGNGYEQYF. CDR3 nucleotides: TGTGCCAGCAGCGTAGATCGGGGAAACGGGTACGAGCAGTACTTC. The chain couples TRBV9 to TRBJ2-5; D perhaps matches TRBD2 (5 bases). The J call may be in error: the DNA end matches TRBJ2-7 better. The germline V gene has CDR1 SGDLS and CDR2 YYNGEE. This CDR3 contains 15 residues.

As DNA, the CDR3 is TGTGCCAGCAGCTTAGTGCAGGGGGTGAATGAGCAGTTCTTC. Translating it yields CASSLVQGVNEQFF. The J gene is TRBJ2-1, the V gene TRBV7-8, with 7 bases identical to TRBD1. V lost 1 base and J lost 7; bases outside the gene matches: 4. The CDR3 sequence is 14 residues long. The germline V gene encodes CDR1 SGHVS and CDR2 FQNEAQ.

In the case of this clone: This sample includes further DNA sequences coding for the same CDR3. The V call is TRBV9, the J call TRBJ2-2, with D perhaps TRBD2 (5 bases). The CDR3 loop spans 14 amino acids. Germline lookup yields CDR1 SGDLS and CDR2 YYNGEE. The ends were cut back, 4 bases at V and 1 base at J, with 8 bases in the middle. CDR3 coding DNA: TGTGCCAGCAGCCGCGGAGGGAACACCGGGGAGCTGTTTTTT. This encodes CASSRGGNTGELFF.